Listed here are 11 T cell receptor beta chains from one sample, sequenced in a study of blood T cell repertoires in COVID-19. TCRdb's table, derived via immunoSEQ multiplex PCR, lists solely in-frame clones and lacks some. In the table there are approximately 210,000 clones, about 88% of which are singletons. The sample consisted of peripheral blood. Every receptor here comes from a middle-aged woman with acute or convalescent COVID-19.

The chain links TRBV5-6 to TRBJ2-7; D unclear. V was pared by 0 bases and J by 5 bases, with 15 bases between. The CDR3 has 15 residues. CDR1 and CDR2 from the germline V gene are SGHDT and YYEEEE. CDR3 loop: CASSLGASFAHEQYV. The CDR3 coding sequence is TGTGCCAGCAGCTTGGGGGCCTCCTTCGCCCACGAGCAGTACGTC.

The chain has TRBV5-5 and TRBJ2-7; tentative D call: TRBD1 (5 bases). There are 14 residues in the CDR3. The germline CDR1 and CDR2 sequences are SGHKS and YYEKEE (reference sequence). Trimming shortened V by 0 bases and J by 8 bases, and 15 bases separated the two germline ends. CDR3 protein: CASSLAMAGSKQYV. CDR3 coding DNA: TGTGCCAGCAGCTTGGCCATGGCAGGGTCGAAGCAGTACGTC.

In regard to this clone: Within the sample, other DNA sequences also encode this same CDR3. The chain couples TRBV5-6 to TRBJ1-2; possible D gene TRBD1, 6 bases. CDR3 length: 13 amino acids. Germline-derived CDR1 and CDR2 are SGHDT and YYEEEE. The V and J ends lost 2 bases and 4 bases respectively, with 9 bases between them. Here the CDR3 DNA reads TGTGCCAGCAGCTTCGGCAGGGGCTATGGCTACACCTTC. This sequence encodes CASSFGRGYGYTF.

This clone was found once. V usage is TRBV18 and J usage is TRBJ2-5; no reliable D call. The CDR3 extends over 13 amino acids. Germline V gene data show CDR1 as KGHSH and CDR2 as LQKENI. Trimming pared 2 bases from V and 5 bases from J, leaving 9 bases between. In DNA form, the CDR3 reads TGTGCCAGCTCACCAGGATCTAGGGAGACCCAGTACTTC. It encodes CASSPGSRETQYF.

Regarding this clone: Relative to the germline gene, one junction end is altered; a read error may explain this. CDR3 loop: CASSLEGRGTRPLF. The CDR3 DNA is TGTGCCAGCAGCTTAGAGGGTAGGGGGACAAGGCCTCTTTTT. The chain combines TRBV7-2 with TRBJ1-1, with D possibly being TRBD1 (6 bases). Germline V CDR1 and CDR2: SGHTA, FQGNSA. CDR3 length: 14 amino acids. The whole variable domain, remainder taken from reference TRBV7-2 and TRBJ1-1, is GAGVSQSPSNKVTEKGKDVELRCDPISGHTALYWYRQSLGQGLEFLIYFQGNSAPDKSGLPSDRFSAERTGGSVSTLTIQRTQQEDSAVYLCASSLEGRGTRPLFGQGTRLTVV.

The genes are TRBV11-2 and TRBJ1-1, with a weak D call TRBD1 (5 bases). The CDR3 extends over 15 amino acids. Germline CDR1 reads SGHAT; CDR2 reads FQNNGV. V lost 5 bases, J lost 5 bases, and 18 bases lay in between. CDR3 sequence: CASSPSGLGGTEAFF. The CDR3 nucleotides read TGTGCCAGCAGCCCATCGGGACTGGGCGGGACTGAAGCTTTCTTT.

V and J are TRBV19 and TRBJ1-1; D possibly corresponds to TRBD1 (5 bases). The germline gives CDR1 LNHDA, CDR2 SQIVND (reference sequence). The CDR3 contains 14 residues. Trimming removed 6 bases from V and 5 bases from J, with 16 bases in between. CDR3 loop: CASRTRGKGTEAFF. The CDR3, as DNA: TGTGCCAGTAGAACGCGGGGGAAAGGGACTGAAGCTTTCTTT.

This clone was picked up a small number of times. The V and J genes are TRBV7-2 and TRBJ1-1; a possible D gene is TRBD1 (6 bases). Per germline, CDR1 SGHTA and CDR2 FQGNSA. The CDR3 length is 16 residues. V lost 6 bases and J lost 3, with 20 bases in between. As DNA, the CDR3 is TGTGCCAGCAGTCAACGCGGGCAGGGGCTTTACACTGAAGCTTTCTTT. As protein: CASSQRGQGLYTEAFF.

DNA of the CDR3: TGTGCCAGCAGTGACGTAGCGGGGGGGCCCAATGAGCAGTTCTTC. Amino acid sequence: CASSDVAGGPNEQFF. The V gene is TRBV6-4, the J gene TRBJ2-1, with 11 bases fitting TRBD2. Germline V gene lookup returns CDR1 MRHNA and CDR2 SNTAGT. J was trimmed by 6 bases and V by 2 bases; bases with no gene match: 3. The CDR3 spans 15 residues.

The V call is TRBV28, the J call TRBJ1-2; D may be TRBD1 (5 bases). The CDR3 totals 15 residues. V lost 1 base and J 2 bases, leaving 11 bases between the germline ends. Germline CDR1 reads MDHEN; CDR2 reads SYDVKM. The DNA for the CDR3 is TGTGCCAGCAGTTTATATTCCCCAGGGAACTATGGCTACACCTTC. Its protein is CASSLYSPGNYGYTF.

The CDR3 nucleotides are TGTGCCAGCAGCGTAGTGGGGGGACTAAAAAACACCGGGGAGCTGTTTTTT. It yields the protein CASSVVGGLKNTGELFF. J is TRBJ2-2 and V is TRBV9; 7 bases fit TRBD2. This CDR3 is 17 amino acids long. The V gene's germline CDR1 is SGDLS and CDR2 YYNGEE. V shed 0 bases and J 2 bases; nucleotides not matched to a gene: 7.